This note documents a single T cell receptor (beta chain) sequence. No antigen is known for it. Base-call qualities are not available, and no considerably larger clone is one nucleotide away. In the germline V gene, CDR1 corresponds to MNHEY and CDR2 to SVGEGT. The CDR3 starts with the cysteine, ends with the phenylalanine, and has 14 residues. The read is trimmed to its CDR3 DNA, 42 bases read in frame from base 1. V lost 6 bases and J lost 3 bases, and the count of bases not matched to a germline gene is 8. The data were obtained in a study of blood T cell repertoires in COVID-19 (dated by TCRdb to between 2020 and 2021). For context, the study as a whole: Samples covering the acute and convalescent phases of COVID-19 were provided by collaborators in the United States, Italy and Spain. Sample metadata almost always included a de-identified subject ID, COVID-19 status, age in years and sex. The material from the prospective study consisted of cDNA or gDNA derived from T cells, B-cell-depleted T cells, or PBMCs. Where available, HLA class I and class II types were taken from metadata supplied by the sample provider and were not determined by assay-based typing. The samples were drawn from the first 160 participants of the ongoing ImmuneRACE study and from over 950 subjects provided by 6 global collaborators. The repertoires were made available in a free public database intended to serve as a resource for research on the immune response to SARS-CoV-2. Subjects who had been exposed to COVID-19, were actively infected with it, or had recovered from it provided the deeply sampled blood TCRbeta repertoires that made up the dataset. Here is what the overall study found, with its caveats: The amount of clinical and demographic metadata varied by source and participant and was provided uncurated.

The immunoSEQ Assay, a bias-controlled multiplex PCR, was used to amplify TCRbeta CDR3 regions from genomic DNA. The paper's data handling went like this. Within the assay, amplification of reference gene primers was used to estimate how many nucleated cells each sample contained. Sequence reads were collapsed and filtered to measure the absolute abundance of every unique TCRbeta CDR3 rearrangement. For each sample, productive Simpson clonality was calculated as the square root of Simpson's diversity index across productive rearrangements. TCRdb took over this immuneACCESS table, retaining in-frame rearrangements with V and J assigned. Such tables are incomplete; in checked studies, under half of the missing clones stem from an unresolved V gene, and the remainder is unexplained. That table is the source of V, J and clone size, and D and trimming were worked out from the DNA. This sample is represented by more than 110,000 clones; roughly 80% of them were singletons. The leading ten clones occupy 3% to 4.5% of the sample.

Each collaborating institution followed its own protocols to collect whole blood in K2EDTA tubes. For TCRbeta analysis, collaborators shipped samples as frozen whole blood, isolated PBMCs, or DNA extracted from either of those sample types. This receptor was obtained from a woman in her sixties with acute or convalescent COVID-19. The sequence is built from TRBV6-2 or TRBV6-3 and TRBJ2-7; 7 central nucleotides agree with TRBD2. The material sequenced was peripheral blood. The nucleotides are TGTGCCAGCAGCCAGCGGGGAGGCGGCTACGAGCAGTACTTC. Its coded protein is CASSQRGGGYEQYF.